This T cell receptor beta chain was captured by sequencing in a study of T cell responses to AZD1222 COVID-19 vaccine. Trimming removed 0 bases at V and 0 bases at J, with 13 bases between. Germline CDR1 and CDR2: SGDLS and YYNGEE. This CDR3 has 17 amino acids. The count of this clone is one. Antigen specificity is unknown. Generated by immunoSEQ multiplex PCR, the TCRdb table keeps only in-frame clones and is missing some. The sample lists about 150,000 clones, about 90% occurring once. General study results and limits: Unmutated regions of variants are reportedly targeted by nearly half of spike-specific TCRs. The peak T cell response came first, and repertoires were sampled only after it.

This TCR derives from an adult who received the AZD1222 COVID-19 vaccine. The specimen was peripheral blood, collected 28 days after the second AZD1222 dose. V and J are TRBV9 and TRBJ1-5; D remains unclear. The DNA for the CDR3 is TGTGCCAGCAGCGTAGGGGCGGGGAGTTATAGCAATCAGCCCCAGCATTTT. Its translation is CASSVGAGSYSNQPQHF.